Below are 2 T cell receptor beta chains sequenced from a single sample in a study of shared clonotypes between healthy human individuals. The assay was immunoSEQ multiplex PCR, and TCRdb's table has in-frame clones only and misses some. Of over 700,000 clones in the sample, 55% to 75% are singletons; the top ten hold approximately 1.7%. The source material was memory CD4+ T cells sorted from blood. Noted subset: CD45RA-negative fraction. The origin of the receptors is a woman aged 30 to 39 in good health.

A single count supports this clone. The chain joins TRBV6-1 to TRBJ1-2, with D perhaps matching TRBD1 (6 bases). V dropped 6 bases and J dropped 4 bases, with 15 bases sitting between them. Per germline, CDR1 MNHNS and CDR2 SASEGT. The CDR3 runs 14 residues. CDR3 region: CASSTMTGSYGYTF. CDR3 DNA: TGTGCCAGCAGCACCATGACAGGTAGCTATGGCTACACCTTC.

The chain uses TRBV28 and TRBJ2-7, with D maybe TRBD2 (5 bases). Per the germline V gene, CDR1 is MDHEN and CDR2 is SYDVKM. V lost 6 bases and J 6 bases, leaving 21 bases between the germline ends. The CDR3 is 15 residues long. The CDR3 is CASSTPGGWAGEQYF. CDR3 nucleotide sequence: TGTGCCAGCAGCACGCCGGGCGGGTGGGCGGGCGAGCAGTACTTC.